This T cell receptor (beta chain) is drawn from a study of T-cell reconstitution after alpha-beta-depleted transplantation in children. This clonotype was counted between two and nine times. Unique molecular identifiers featured in how the TCRbeta library was prepared. TCRdb fed the PCR reads into MiXCR, producing one record per CDR3 protein. There are hundreds of thousands of distinct CDR3 sequences in the sample; approximately 29% occur only once, and 2% to 3% lies in the top ten. This receptor was identified in a human donor who donated a stem cell graft to a child with aplastic anemia. The sequenced sample was PBMCs from the stem cell graft donor, obtained from the stem cell graft.

In DNA, the CDR3 is TGTGCCAGCAGTCACTCCCATGCGCGCGAGCAGTTCTTC. Amino acid sequence: CASSHSHAREQFF. The rearrangement uses TRBV12-3 or TRBV12-4 and TRBJ2-1, with D uncertain. V gave up 5 bases and J gave up 10 bases, with 15 bases separating them. The CDR3 consists of 13 residues.